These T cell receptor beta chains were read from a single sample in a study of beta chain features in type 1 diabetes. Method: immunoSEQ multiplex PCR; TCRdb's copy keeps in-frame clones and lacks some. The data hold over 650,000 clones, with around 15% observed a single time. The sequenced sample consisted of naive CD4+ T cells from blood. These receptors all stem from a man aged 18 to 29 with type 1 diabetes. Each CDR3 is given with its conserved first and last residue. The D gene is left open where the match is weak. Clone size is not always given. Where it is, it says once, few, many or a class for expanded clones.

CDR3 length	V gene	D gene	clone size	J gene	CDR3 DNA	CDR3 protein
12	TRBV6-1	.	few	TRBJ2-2	TGTGCCAGCAGTTTGAACACCGGGGAGCTGTTTTTT	CASSLNTGELFF
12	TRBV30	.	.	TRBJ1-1	TGTGCCCGGGACGGGATGGGCACTGAAGCTTTCTTT	CARDGMGTEAFF
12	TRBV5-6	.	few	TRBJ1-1	TGTGCCAGCAGCCAGGTAGCGGCACAAGCTTTCTTT	CASSQVAAQAFF
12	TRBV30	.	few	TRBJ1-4	TGTGCCTGGAGTGGACCGAATGAAAAACTGTTTTTT	CAWSGPNEKLFF
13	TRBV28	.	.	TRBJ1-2	TGTGCCAGCAGTTCCCCAGGAGGGGATGGCTACACCTTC	CASSSPGGDGYTF
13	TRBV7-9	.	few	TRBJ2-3	TGTGCCAGCAGCTTAGAGAGTGCGGATACGCAGTATTTT	CASSLESADTQYF
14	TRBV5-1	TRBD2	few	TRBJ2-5	TGCGCCAGCAGCTGGGAGACTAGCGGAGAGACCCAGTACTTC	CASSWETSGETQYF
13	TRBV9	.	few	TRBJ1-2	TGTGCCAGCAGACCAGACGGAAACTATGGCTACACCTTC	CASRPDGNYGYTF
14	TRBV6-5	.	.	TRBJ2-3	TGTGCCAGCGGGAAGGGCCCTTACACAGATACGCAGTATTTT	CASGKGPYTDTQYF
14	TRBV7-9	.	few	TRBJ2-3	TGTGCCAGCAGCAAAGCACAACTCACAGATACGCAGTATTTT	CASSKAQLTDTQYF
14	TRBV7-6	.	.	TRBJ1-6	TGTGCCAGCAGCTTACGTCAGGGAAATTCACCCCTCCACTTT	CASSLRQGNSPLHF
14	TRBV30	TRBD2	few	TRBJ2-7	TGTGCCTGGAGTGTCAGCGGGAGATCCTACGAGCAGTACTTC	CAWSVSGRSYEQYF
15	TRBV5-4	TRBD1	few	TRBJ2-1	TGTGCCAGCAGCTTGGCGACAGGGAGATACAATGAGCAGTTCTTC	CASSLATGRYNEQFF
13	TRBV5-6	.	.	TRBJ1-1	TGTGCCAGCAGCTTTAGACGATACACTGAAGCTTTCTTT	CASSFRRYTEAFF
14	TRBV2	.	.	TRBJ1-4	TGTGCCGGCCGGACCGGGACTGAGAATGAAAAACTGTTTTTT	CAGRTGTENEKLFF
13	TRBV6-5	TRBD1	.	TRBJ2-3	TGTGCCAGTCGACAGGGAACCACAGATACGCAGTATTTT	CASRQGTTDTQYF
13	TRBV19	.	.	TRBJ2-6	TGTGCCAGTAAGTGGTTGGGGGCCAACGTCCTGACTTTC	CASKWLGANVLTF
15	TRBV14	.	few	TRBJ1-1	TGTGCCAGCAGCCTCCAAGGGGGGGGTTACACTGAAGCTTTCTTT	CASSLQGGGYTEAFF
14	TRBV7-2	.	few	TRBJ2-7	TGTGCCAGCAGCTTAGCGGTCGGGACCTACGAGCAGTACTTC	CASSLAVGTYEQYF
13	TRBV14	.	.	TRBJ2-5	TGTGCCACCAGAGGACCCAACCAAGAGACCCAGTACTTC	CATRGPNQETQYF
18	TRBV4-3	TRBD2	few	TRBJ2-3	TGCGCCAGCAGCCGAACCCCGGGACTAGCGGGGCGCACAGATACGCAGTATTTT	CASSRTPGLAGRTDTQYF
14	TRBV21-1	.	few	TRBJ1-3	TGTGCCAGCAGCACACGGGGGACTGGAAACACCATATATTTT	CASSTRGTGNTIYF